This T cell receptor (beta chain) was sequenced during a study of tumor-infiltrating lymphocytes in primary liver carcinoma. The study extracted blood RNA from unsorted whole blood and also extracted germline DNA. The CDR3 has 14 residues. The V and J ends lost 1 base and 4 bases respectively, with 8 bases between them. Germline-derived CDR1 and CDR2 are SGHVS and FQNEAQ. The investigators made TCR beta cDNA from approximately 510 ng total RNA, using a constant-region primer. TCR beta libraries came from three nested multiplex PCR rounds using slightly modified ARM-PCR. TRBV1-TRBV30 forward primers paired with a C-beta reverse primer were used in the first two PCR rounds, which ran roughly 9 cycles each. TCRdb fed the multiplex PCR reads into MiXCR, producing one record per CDR3 protein. This table holds about 310,000 distinct CDR3 sequences, 50% to 75% found once.

The sample taken for sequencing was peripheral blood. This receptor was taken from a young woman with primary liver carcinoma and hepatitis B virus infection. The V and J genes are TRBV7-8 and TRBJ2-1; no clear D gene. The CDR3 reads CASSLEAEYNEQFF. The CDR3, as DNA: TGTGCCAGCAGCTTAGAGGCCGAGTACAATGAGCAGTTCTTC.